These T cell receptor beta chains were read from a single sample in a study of blood T cell repertoires in COVID-19. Assay: immunoSEQ multiplex PCR; the TCRdb copy retains only in-frame clones and omits some. Counted here are some 45,000 clones, about 70% occurring once; the ten biggest clones make up about 8.5%. Sequencing was carried out using peripheral blood. Receptors originate from a man in his 70s with active or convalescent COVID-19. Each CDR3 is given with its conserved first and last residue. The D gene is left open where the match is weak. Size is stated for part of the rows, as once, few or many counts, or as a class when the clone is expanded.

D gene | clone size | J gene | V gene | CDR3 DNA | CDR3 protein
NA | NA | TRBJ2-7 | TRBV3-1/TRBV3-2 | TGTGCCAGCAGCTCATATACTGAGAACGAGCAGTACTTC | CASSSYTENEQYF
TRBD1 | NA | TRBJ2-1 | TRBV3-1/TRBV3-2 | TGTGCCAGCACGGGACAGGGGGCTATGTACAATGAGCAGTTCTTC | CASTGQGAMYNEQFF
TRBD1 | NA | TRBJ1-1 | TRBV9 | TGTGCCAGCAACCAAGGGGACAGGGGGTCGAAAGACACTGAAGCTTTCTTT | CASNQGDRGSKDTEAFF
NA | NA | TRBJ2-3 | TRBV18 | TGTGCCAGCTCTCTGGGAGCCTCAGATACGCAGTATTTT | CASSLGASDTQYF
NA | NA | TRBJ2-2 | TRBV9 | TGTGCCAGCAGCGTAGAGCCAGGGCTGAACACCGGGGAGCTGTTTTTT | CASSVEPGLNTGELFF
TRBD1 | NA | TRBJ1-2 | TRBV2 | TGTGCCAGCGGGACAGAGATAAACTATGGCTACACCTTC | CASGTEINYGYTF
TRBD2 | NA | TRBJ2-5 | TRBV9 | TGTGCCAGCAGCGTGAGCGGGGGGGCCTTAGAGACCCAGTACTTC | CASSVSGGALETQYF
TRBD2 | NA | TRBJ2-1 | TRBV3-1/TRBV3-2 | TGTGCCAGCAGCCAAGGTCTGAGGGGCGGCGGGGGCTACAATGAGCAGTTCTTC | CASSQGLRGGGGYNEQFF
NA | NA | TRBJ1-2 | TRBV7-3 | TGTGCCAGCAGCTTAAATCATGGGGCTGGCTACACCTTC | CASSLNHGAGYTF
NA | NA | TRBJ1-1 | TRBV5-4 | TGTGCCAGCAGCAGATTACAGGGTCCGAACACTGAAGCTTTCTTT | CASSRLQGPNTEAFF
NA | NA | TRBJ2-2 | TRBV3-1/TRBV3-2 | TGTGCCAGCAGCCAATTCGCGGCCGGGGAGCTGTTTTTT | CASSQFAAGELFF
NA | NA | TRBJ1-1 | TRBV19 | TGTGCCAGTAGTACAGACAGTCCCCCCACTGAAGCTTTCTTT | CASSTDSPPTEAFF
TRBD1 | NA | TRBJ2-7 | TRBV29-1 | TGCAGCGTTGAAGATCGGACAGGGGGCGGGTACGAGCAGTACTTC | CSVEDRTGGGYEQYF
TRBD1 | NA | TRBJ2-6 | TRBV11-3 | TGTGCCAGCAGCTTGGGGGACAGGGGATTTATCATCTTTGGGGCCAACGTCCTGACTTTC | CASSLGDRGFIIFGANVLTF
TRBD2 | NA | TRBJ2-7 | TRBV7-9 | TGTGCCAGCAGACCCCGGGGGGGCAACGAGCAGTACTTC | CASRPRGGNEQYF
TRBD1 | NA | TRBJ1-1 | TRBV7-9 | TGTGCCAGCAGCTTACAGGGGGCGGTAGCTTTCTTT | CASSLQGAVAFF
NA | NA | TRBJ1-1 | TRBV28 | TGTGCCAGCAGTTTCTGGAACACTGAAGCTTTCTTT | CASSFWNTEAFF
NA | NA | TRBJ1-1 | TRBV4-2 | TGTGCCAGCAGCCATGGACAGTCGGGGTACACTGAAGCTTTCTTT | CASSHGQSGYTEAFF
NA | NA | TRBJ1-2 | TRBV11-2 | TGTGCCAGCAGCTTAGATACGGGGTCTGCGGGCTACACCTTC | CASSLDTGSAGYTF
TRBD1 | NA | TRBJ2-7 | TRBV6-5 | TGTGCCAGCAGAGCCGGGACAGGGGGCTACGAGCAGTACTTC | CASRAGTGGYEQYF
TRBD1 | NA | TRBJ2-7 | TRBV28 | TGTGCCAGCAGTTTATGGGAGACAGGGCCCTACTTC | CASSLWETGPYF
TRBD1 | NA | TRBJ2-3 | TRBV2 | TGTGCCAGCAGTGACGGACAGGGGGCAAGAGGAGATACGCAGTATTTT | CASSDGQGARGDTQYF
NA | NA | TRBJ2-1 | TRBV29-1 | TGCAGCGTTGAAGAATTTGGGGGCGCAAGAAGTGGTGAGCAGTTCTTC | CSVEEFGGARSGEQFF
TRBD1 | NA | TRBJ2-5 | TRBV30 | TGTGCCTGGGCGGGACAGGGAGGAGAGACCCAGTACTTC | CAWAGQGGETQYF
TRBD1 | NA | TRBJ2-7 | TRBV5-1 | TGCGCCAGCAGCCTCTCGGGACAGGGGGCGCACGAGCAGTACTTC | CASSLSGQGAHEQYF
NA | NA | TRBJ1-1 | TRBV15 | TGTGCCACCAGCCCGGGTGGGGCCATGAACACTGAAGCTTTCTTT | CATSPGGAMNTEAFF
NA | many | TRBJ2-1 | TRBV10-3 | TGTGCCATCAGTGATCCAAGCGGCATAGTCCTGTTCTTC | CAISDPSGIVLFF
TRBD1 | NA | TRBJ2-1 | TRBV6-5 | TGTGCCAGCAGTCGTCCGGGACAGGGGGGTAATGAGCAGTTCTTC | CASSRPGQGGNEQFF
NA | NA | TRBJ2-3 | TRBV7-9 | TGTGCCAGCAGCTCGACCACTCTAGCGACAGATACGCAGTATTTT | CASSSTTLATDTQYF
NA | NA | TRBJ1-5 | TRBV4-1 | TGCGCCAGCAGCCAGGGACACATGAGATATCAGCCCCAGCATTTT | CASSQGHMRYQPQHF
NA | NA | TRBJ1-3 | TRBV6-1 | TGTGCCAGCAGTGAAGTTCAGGGATCTGGAAACACCATATATTTT | CASSEVQGSGNTIYF
NA | NA | TRBJ1-2 | TRBV2 | TGTGCCAGCAGTGAAGGTCAGATCTATGGCTACACCTTC | CASSEGQIYGYTF
NA | many | TRBJ2-7 | TRBV27 | TGTGCCAGCGCAGGGGCCTCCTACGAGCAGTACTTC | CASAGASYEQYF
NA | NA | TRBJ2-2 | TRBV6-5 | TGTGCCAGCAGCCAACAGGGATCCGGGGAGCTGTTTTTT | CASSQQGSGELFF
NA | few | TRBJ1-5 | TRBV2 | TGTGCCAGCAGTGAAGGGGCCCCCAGAGTTCAGCCCCAGCATTTT | CASSEGAPRVQPQHF
NA | NA | TRBJ2-2 | TRBV7-9 | TGTGCCAGCAGCGAGGACTTAACCGGGGAGCTGTTTTTT | CASSEDLTGELFF
NA | NA | TRBJ2-5 | TRBV6-6 | TGTGCCAGCAGCCGGGGACAAGAGACCCAGTACTTC | CASSRGQETQYF
NA | NA | TRBJ1-6 | TRBV6-5 | TGTGCCAGCAGTTACTCGGCAGGATCTAATTCACCCCTCCACTTT | CASSYSAGSNSPLHF
NA | NA | TRBJ1-6 | TRBV5-3 | TGTGCCAGAAGCTTGGCCGGGGTTGACAATTCACCCCTCCACTTT | CARSLAGVDNSPLHF
TRBD2 | NA | TRBJ2-7 | TRBV5-1 | TGCGCCAGCACCCGGGGGCGGGGGGATGGCGAGCAGTACTTC | CASTRGRGDGEQYF
TRBD1 | NA | TRBJ1-5 | TRBV23-1 | TGCGCCAGTTGGGGTCGAGGACAGGGGAAGTGGAATCAGCCCCAGCATTTT | CASWGRGQGKWNQPQHF
NA | NA | TRBJ1-4 | TRBV19 | TGTGCCAGTATGCGGGGAACGGCAACTAATGAAAAACTGTTTTTT | CASMRGTATNEKLFF
NA | NA | TRBJ1-2 | TRBV19 | TGTGCCAGTAGAGCCGATAAAGCTACAGAGGGGGATTCTGGCTACACCTTC | CASRADKATEGDSGYTF